The next 27 T cell receptor beta chains were all read from a single sample in a study of cytotoxic CD8 clonotypes in ibrutinib-treated CLL. Data came from immunoSEQ multiplex PCR; TCRdb stores just in-frame clones and leaves some out. The sample yields around 2,900 clones, more than 75% seen once. The material was PBMCs, obtained before ibrutinib treatment. These receptors were collected from a human donor with chronic lymphocytic leukemia.

The V and J genes are TRBV19 and TRBJ1-2; 8 bases are shared with TRBD1. The CDR3 loop spans 16 amino acids. The germline CDR1 and CDR2 sequences are LNHDA and SQIVND (reference sequence). V shed 4 bases, J shed 4 bases, and the junction held 11 bases outside the gene matches. The CDR3 loop is CASSSTRTGTTYGYTF. The CDR3 bases are TGTGCCAGTAGTAGTACCCGGACAGGGACCACCTATGGCTACACCTTC.

As to this clone: Additional DNA sequences in this sample encode the identical CDR3. The rearrangement links TRBV5-1 to TRBJ2-2; unclear D gene. From germline, CDR1 is SGHRS and CDR2 YFSETQ. CDR3 length equals 13 residues. Trimming stripped 5 bases from V and 3 bases from J, with 8 bases between. CDR3 nucleotide sequence: TGCGCCAGCAGAATCAAGCACACCGGGGAGCTGTTTTTT. Translation: CASRIKHTGELFF.

The rearrangement links TRBV21-1 to TRBJ1-1. TRBV21-1 counts as a pseudogene. The CDR3 totals 16 residues. Written as DNA, the CDR3 is TGTGCCAGCAGCATTCTGTTACTACACATTCGCACTGAAGCTTTCTTT. It translates to CASSILLLHIRTEAFF.

About this clone itself: At the DNA level, this CDR3 is encoded by other sequences in the same sample as well. The chain recombines TRBV5-1 with TRBJ2-2; D remains unclear. The CDR3 length is 13 residues. Germline CDR1 reads SGHRS; CDR2 reads YFSETQ. V shed 5 bases and J shed 3 bases, with 8 bases lying between them. In DNA, the CDR3 is TGCGCCAGCAGAATCAAACACACCGGGGAGCTGTTTTTT. Translation: CASRIKHTGELFF.

The rearrangement uses TRBV6-5 and TRBJ2-7; 7 nucleotides agree with TRBD1. CDR1 MNHEY and CDR2 SVGAGI come from the germline V gene. With 5 bases clipped from V and 0 bases from J, the junction kept 4 bases outside the gene matches. CDR3 length equals 14 residues. The DNA of the CDR3 is TGTGCCAGCAGTCGACAGGGCGGCTCCTACGAGCAGTACTTC. It translates to CASSRQGGSYEQYF.

CDR3 loop: CASSTGQGGNPTDTQYF. DNA for the CDR3: TGTGCCAGCAGCACCGGACAGGGCGGGAACCCCACAGATACGCAGTATTTT. The chain employs TRBV7-9 and TRBJ2-3; 8 bases are shared with TRBD1. The CDR3 contains 17 residues. In germline, CDR1 is SEHNR, CDR2 FQNEAQ (reference sequence). Losses at the gene ends were 5 bases for V and 2 bases for J; bases not matched to a gene: 12.

The sample holds one count of this clone. The chain has TRBV19 and TRBJ1-4; D perhaps matches TRBD1 (6 bases). V lost 0 bases, J lost 5 bases, and 19 bases lay in between. The CDR3 extends over 18 amino acids. Germline V gene lookup returns CDR1 LNHDA and CDR2 SQIVND (reference sequence). Here the CDR3 DNA reads TGTGCCAGTAGTATAGATCTACTGGGGGGGCGCGGAAATGAAAAACTGTTTTTT. Residues: CASSIDLLGGRGNEKLFF.

The gene calls are TRBV6-6 and TRBJ1-5, with D possibly TRBD1 on 6 matching bases. The CDR3 runs to 16 residues. The germline CDR1 and CDR2 sequences are MNHNY and SVGAGI (reference sequence). The V end was cut by 2 bases, the J end by 3 bases, with 14 bases between. The CDR3 DNA is TGTGCCAGCAGTTACGGGGTAGGGGGGACCAATCAGCCCCAGCATTTT. This sequence encodes CASSYGVGGTNQPQHF.

The chain recombines TRBV5-5 with TRBJ1-3; D unclear. The CDR3 contains 13 residues. CDR1 and CDR2 (germline): SGHKS, YYEKEE (reference sequence). V lost 4 bases to trimming and J lost 2 bases, with 7 bases between them. The CDR3 region is CASSGGPGNTIYF. Here the CDR3 DNA reads TGTGCCAGCAGCGGAGGGCCTGGAAACACCATATATTTT.

The chain couples TRBV2 to TRBJ2-3, with D hard to call. The V end was cut by 7 bases, the J end by 3 bases, with 14 bases between. The CDR3 is 14 residues long. Germline V gene lookup returns CDR1 SNHLY and CDR2 FYNNEI. CDR3 in DNA: TGTGCCAGCAAGTTGGGCCTCAATACAGATACGCAGTATTTT. Translated, it gives CASKLGLNTDTQYF.

This chain connects TRBV7-9 to TRBJ1-1; D is unclear. Germline V gene data show CDR1 as SEHNR and CDR2 as FQNEAQ (reference sequence). The CDR3 length is 12 residues. V was trimmed by 8 bases and J by 1 base, leaving 8 bases between them. The CDR3 spells CASANPNTEAFF. The CDR3 DNA is TGTGCCAGCGCAAATCCGAACACTGAAGCTTTCTTT.

This chain connects TRBV29-1 to TRBJ1-2; the D gene is possibly TRBD1 (5 bases). Trimming took 4 bases from V and 9 from J, leaving 33 bases between them. From germline, CDR1 is SQVTM and CDR2 ANQGSEA. The CDR3 runs 18 residues. This CDR3 is CSVGRGLNRDPWERSYTF. The CDR3 bases are TGCAGCGTTGGTCGGGGCCTTAACCGGGACCCTTGGGAAAGGAGCTACACCTTC. Full variable domain (missing parts from reference TRBV29-1 and TRBJ1-2): SAVISQKPSRDICQRGTSLTIQCQVDSQVTMMFWYRQQPGQSLTLIATANQGSEATYESGFVIDKFPISRPNLTFSTLTVSNMSPEDSSIYLCSVGRGLNRDPWERSYTFGSGTRLTVV.

CDR3 loop: CASSCRGRLYQETQYF. The DNA for the CDR3 is TGTGCCAGCAGCTGCAGGGGCCGCCTGTACCAAGAGACCCAGTACTTC. The rearrangement links TRBV21-1 to TRBJ2-5; the table names TRBD1, a call not compared with the DNA. TRBV21-1 represents a pseudogene. The CDR3 covers 16 residues.

This chain connects TRBV2 to TRBJ2-2; 10 bases map to TRBD1. Germline V gene data show CDR1 as SNHLY and CDR2 as FYNNEI. The CDR3 length is 17 residues. V lost 4 bases, J lost 1 base, and 6 bases stayed unmatched. The CDR3 loop is CASSVRRDRGNTGELFF. The DNA for the CDR3 is TGTGCCAGCAGTGTCCGCCGGGACAGGGGGAACACCGGGGAGCTGTTTTTT.

The gene calls are TRBV5-1 and TRBJ2-5, with a possible D match to TRBD2 (5 bases). The CDR3 is 14 residues long. V lost 6 bases, J lost 5 bases, and 17 bases lay in between. Germline V gene lookup returns CDR1 SGHRS and CDR2 YFSETQ. The CDR3 DNA follows: TGCGCCAGCACCCGGACTGGGGTCGGGGAGACCCAGTACTTC. Amino acids: CASTRTGVGETQYF.

The chain employs TRBV18 and TRBJ1-4, with 7 nucleotides matching TRBD1. The CDR3 sequence is 17 residues long. V was pared by 1 base and J by 2 bases, with 7 bases of the junction left unmatched. Germline lookup yields CDR1 KGHSH and CDR2 LQKENI. The CDR3, as DNA: TGTGCCAGCTCACCACTTGCCAGGGGGTTGACTAATGAAAAACTGTTTTTT. Translation: CASSPLARGLTNEKLFF.

The rearrangement links TRBV7-9 to TRBJ2-3, with TRBD2 matching over 11 bases. Trimming took 5 bases from V and 6 from J; bases not matched to a gene: 7. The CDR3 runs to 15 residues. Germline lookup yields CDR1 SEHNR and CDR2 FQNEAQ (reference sequence). The CDR3 nucleotides are TGTGCCAGCAGCCCGGGACTAGCGGCTTTGGATACGCAGTATTTT. Translated: CASSPGLAALDTQYF.

This chain uses TRBV5-1 with TRBJ1-1; D might be TRBD1 (5 bases). Looked up from germline, CDR1 is SGHRS and CDR2 is YFSETQ. The CDR3 length is 13 residues. Trimming left V 5 bases short and J 8 bases short, with 16 bases between. The CDR3: CASRPSSGAEAFF. CDR3 in DNA: TGCGCCAGCAGGCCCTCCTCCGGGGCCGAAGCTTTCTTT.

The chain links TRBV5-4 to TRBJ1-3; D possibly corresponds to TRBD1 (5 bases). Germline V lookup: CDR1 SGHNT, CDR2 YYREEE (reference sequence). The V gene lost 0 bases and the J gene lost 2 bases, with 9 bases spanning the gap. The CDR3 length is 15 residues. The CDR3 nucleotides are TGTGCCAGCAGCTTGGAGGGGCCAGCTGGAAACACCATATATTTT. This translates into CASSLEGPAGNTIYF.

V gene TRBV6-5 combines with J gene TRBJ2-3; 13 bases align to TRBD2. This CDR3 contains 16 residues. Germline V gene sequence: CDR1 MNHEY, CDR2 SVGAGI. Germline trimming cut 2 bases from V and 2 bases from J; bases unmatched to any gene: 1. The CDR3 coding sequence is TGTGCCAGCAGTTACGGGACTAGCGGGGCCACAGATACGCAGTATTTT. It translates to CASSYGTSGATDTQYF.

The chain has TRBV7-8 and TRBJ2-3, with 7 positions matching TRBD2. Germline CDR1 SGHVS, CDR2 FQNEAQ. The CDR3 length is 16 residues. Trimming at V came to 3 bases and at J to 1 base, leaving 7 bases not matched to a gene. Here the CDR3 reads CASSFLGGEGTDTQYF. The CDR3, as DNA: TGTGCCAGCAGCTTTTTGGGGGGGGAGGGCACAGATACGCAGTATTTT. Combining the CDR3 with reference TRBV7-8 and TRBJ2-3 gives the whole variable domain GAGVSQSPRYKVAKRGQDVALRCDPISGHVSLFWYQQALGQGPEFLTYFQNEAQLDKSGLPSDRFFAERPEGSVSTLKIQRTQQEDSAVYLCASSFLGGEGTDTQYFGPGTRLTVL.

A few counts support this clone. The chain employs TRBV6-1 and TRBJ1-5, with D unclear. The CDR3 runs 16 residues. The germline CDR1 and CDR2 sequences are MNHNS and SASEGT. V was pared by 1 base and J by 2 bases, with 12 bases between. The CDR3 reads CASSEGVPRGNQPQHF. The CDR3 bases are TGTGCCAGCAGTGAAGGGGTCCCTAGGGGCAATCAGCCCCAGCATTTT.

J is TRBJ2-7 and V is TRBV2, with TRBD1 matching 7 bases. This CDR3 comprises 14 residues. The ends lost 10 bases at V and 3 bases at J; junction bases unmatched: 12. In germline, CDR1 is SNHLY, CDR2 FYNNEI. The CDR3 DNA is TGTGCCACCCGACCAGGGGGTGGAGTCTACGAGCAGTACTTC. This sequence encodes CATRPGGGVYEQYF.

The rearrangement uses TRBV2 and TRBJ2-2; 7 nucleotides align to TRBD1. CDR3 length equals 14 residues. Trimming at V came to 10 bases and at J to 5 bases, leaving 10 bases not matched to a gene. The V gene's germline CDR1 is SNHLY and CDR2 FYNNEI. Written as DNA, the CDR3 is TGTGCCACCTCCGGGACAGAACTGACCGGGGAGCTGTTTTTT. It is translated as CATSGTELTGELFF.

The J gene is TRBJ2-3, the V gene TRBV5-1; D remains unclear. The CDR3 has 14 amino acids. Looked up from germline, CDR1 is SGHRS and CDR2 is YFSETQ. Trimming left V 0 bases short and J 0 bases short, with 5 bases between. DNA of the CDR3: TGCGCCAGCAGCTTGGGGCAGAGCACAGATACGCAGTATTTT. Protein sequence: CASSLGQSTDTQYF.

The chain couples TRBV7-8 to TRBJ2-3, with TRBD1 as a possible D gene (5 bases). V lost 1 base to trimming and J lost 5 bases, with 10 bases between them. The CDR3 totals 14 residues. Per the germline V gene, CDR1 is SGHVS and CDR2 is FQNEAQ. DNA of the CDR3: TGTGCCAGCAGCTTAGGCAGGGTGGGAGATACGCAGTATTTT. This encodes CASSLGRVGDTQYF.

V usage is TRBV5-1 and J usage is TRBJ1-1; maybe TRBD1 (5 bases). Trimming took 1 base from V and 1 from J, leaving 11 bases between them. CDR3 length: 15 amino acids. The germline CDR1 and CDR2 sequences are SGHRS and YFSETQ. CDR3 sequence reads: CASSLTGKPNTEAFF. CDR3 in DNA: TGCGCCAGCAGCTTGACAGGTAAGCCGAACACTGAAGCTTTCTTT.